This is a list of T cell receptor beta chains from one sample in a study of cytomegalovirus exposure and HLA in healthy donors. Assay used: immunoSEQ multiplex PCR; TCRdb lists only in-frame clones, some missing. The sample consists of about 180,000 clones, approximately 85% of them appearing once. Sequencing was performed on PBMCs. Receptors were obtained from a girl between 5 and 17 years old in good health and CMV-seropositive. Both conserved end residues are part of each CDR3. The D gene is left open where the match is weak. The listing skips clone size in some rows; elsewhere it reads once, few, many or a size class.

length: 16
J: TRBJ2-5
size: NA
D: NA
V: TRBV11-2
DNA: TGTGCCAGCAGCTTATTAGCGGAGGGGCGACGGGAGACCCAGTACTTC
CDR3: CASSLLAEGRRETQYF

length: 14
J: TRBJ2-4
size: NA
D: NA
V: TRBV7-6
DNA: TGTGCCAGCAGCTTCGGTACAGGGCAAAACATTCAGTACTTC
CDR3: CASSFGTGQNIQYF

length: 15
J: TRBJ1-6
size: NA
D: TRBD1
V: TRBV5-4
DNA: TGTGCCAGCAGCCCGGGGGACAGGGCCAATTCACCCCTCCACTTT
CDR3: CASSPGDRANSPLHF

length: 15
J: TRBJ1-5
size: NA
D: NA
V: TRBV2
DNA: TGTGCCAGCAGCGTACAGGGAGTAGGCAATCAGCCCCAGCATTTT
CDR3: CASSVQGVGNQPQHF

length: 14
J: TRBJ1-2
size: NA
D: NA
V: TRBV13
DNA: TGTGCCAGCAGCTTAGGACGGAGATTCTATGGCTACACCTTC
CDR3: CASSLGRRFYGYTF

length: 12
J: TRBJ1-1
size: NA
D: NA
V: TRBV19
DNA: TGTGCCAGTAGTATTGGCAACACTGAAGCTTTCTTT
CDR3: CASSIGNTEAFF

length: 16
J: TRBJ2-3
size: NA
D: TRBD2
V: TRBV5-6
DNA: TGTGCCAGCAGCTTGTTAGCGGGGGCCCTGGGTGTTACGCAGTATTTT
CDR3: CASSLLAGALGVTQYF

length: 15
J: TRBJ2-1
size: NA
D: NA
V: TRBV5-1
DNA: TGCGCCAGCAGCTCGGCGGGACAGCTCTACAATGAGCAGTTCTTC
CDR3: CASSSAGQLYNEQFF

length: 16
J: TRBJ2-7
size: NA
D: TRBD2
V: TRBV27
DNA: TGTGCCAGCACCACAATCGGGACTAGCGGGGGCTACGAGCAGTACTTC
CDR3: CASTTIGTSGGYEQYF

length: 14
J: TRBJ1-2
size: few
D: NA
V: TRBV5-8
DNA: TGTGCCAGCAGCTTGCGAGCGGGGAGGGATGGCTACACCTTC
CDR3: CASSLRAGRDGYTF

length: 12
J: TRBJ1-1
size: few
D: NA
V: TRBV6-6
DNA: TGTGCCAGCACCTACGGGAACACTGAAGCTTTCTTT
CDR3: CASTYGNTEAFF

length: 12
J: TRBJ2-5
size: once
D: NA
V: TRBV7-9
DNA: TGTGCCAGCAATCCGGGTCAAGAGACCCAGTACTTC
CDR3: CASNPGQETQYF

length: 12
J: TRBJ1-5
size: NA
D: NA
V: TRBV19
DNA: TGTGCCAGTGCTAGCAGCAATCAGCCCCAGCATTTT
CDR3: CASASSNQPQHF

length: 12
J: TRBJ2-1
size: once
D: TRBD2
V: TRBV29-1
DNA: TGCAGCGTTGGGGGGGGCTACAATGAGCAGTTCTTC
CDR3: CSVGGGYNEQFF

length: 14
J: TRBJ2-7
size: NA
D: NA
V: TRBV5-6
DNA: TGTGCCAGCAGCTCGGCCAAAGGGGCCTACGAGCAGTACTTC
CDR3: CASSSAKGAYEQYF

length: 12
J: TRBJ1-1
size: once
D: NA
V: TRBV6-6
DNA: TGTGCCAGCAGGCCGGGGGGCACTGAAGCTTTCTTT
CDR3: CASRPGGTEAFF

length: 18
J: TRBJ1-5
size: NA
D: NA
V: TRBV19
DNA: TGTGCCAGTAGTATAGGGTTCCCTGGCGAGGCTAGCAATCAGCCCCAGCATTTT
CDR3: CASSIGFPGEASNQPQHF

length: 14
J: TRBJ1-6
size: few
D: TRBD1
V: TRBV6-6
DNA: TGTGCCAGCAGTTCAGACAGGGTTGGTTCACCCCTCCACTTT
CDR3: CASSSDRVGSPLHF

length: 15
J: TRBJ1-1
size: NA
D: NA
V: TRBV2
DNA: TGTGCCAGCAGTGTTGGTCCGGCGGGGGGGACTGAAGCTTTCTTT
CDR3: CASSVGPAGGTEAFF

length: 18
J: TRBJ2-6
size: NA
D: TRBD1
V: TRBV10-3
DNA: TGTGCCATCAGTGAGGGGGGACAGGGACTCTCTGGGGCCAACGTCCTGACTTTC
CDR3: CAISEGGQGLSGANVLTF

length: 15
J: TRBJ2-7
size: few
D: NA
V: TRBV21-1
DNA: TGTGCCAGCAGCTACGGGACAGGGCTAACCTACGAGCAGTACTTC
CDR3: CASSYGTGLTYEQYF

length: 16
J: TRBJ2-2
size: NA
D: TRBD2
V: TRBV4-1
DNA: TGCGCCAGCAGCCCTTGGACTAGCGGTGTAACCGGGGAGCTGTTTTTT
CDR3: CASSPWTSGVTGELFF

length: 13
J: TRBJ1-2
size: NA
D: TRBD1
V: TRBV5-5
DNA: TGTGCCAGCAGCACAGGGGGTAGTGGGGGCTACACCTTC
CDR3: CASSTGGSGGYTF

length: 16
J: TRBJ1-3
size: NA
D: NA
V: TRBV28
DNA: TGTGCCAGCAGCTCATTTCTTGGCAGCTCTGGAAACACCATATATTTT
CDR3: CASSSFLGSSGNTIYF

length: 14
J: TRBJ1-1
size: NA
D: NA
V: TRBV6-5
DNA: TGTGCCAGCAGTTATGTACGAGGGTACACTGAAGCTTTCTTT
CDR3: CASSYVRGYTEAFF

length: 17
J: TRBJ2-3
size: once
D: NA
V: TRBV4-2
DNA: TGTGCCAGCAGCCCCACCCCGACAGGACCTTGGGCAGATACGCAGTATTTT
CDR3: CASSPTPTGPWADTQYF

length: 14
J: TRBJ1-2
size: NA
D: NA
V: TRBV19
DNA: TGTGCCAGTAGTATGGGACACAAAGGTGATGGCTACACCTTC
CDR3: CASSMGHKGDGYTF

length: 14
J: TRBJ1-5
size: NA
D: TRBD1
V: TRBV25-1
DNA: TGTGCCAGCAGTCGGACAGGGAACAATCAGCCCCAGCATTTT
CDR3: CASSRTGNNQPQHF

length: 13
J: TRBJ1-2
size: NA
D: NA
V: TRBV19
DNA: TGTGCCAGTAACCCCCCTCACGGGTGGGGCTACACCTTC
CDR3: CASNPPHGWGYTF

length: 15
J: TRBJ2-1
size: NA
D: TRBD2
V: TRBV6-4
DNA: TGTGCCAGCAGTGATACTAGCGGGGTGTACAATGAGCAGTTCTTC
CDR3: CASSDTSGVYNEQFF

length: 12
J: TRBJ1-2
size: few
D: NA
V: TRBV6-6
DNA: TGTGCCACCTCAGGGGACAACTATGGCTACACCTTC
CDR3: CATSGDNYGYTF

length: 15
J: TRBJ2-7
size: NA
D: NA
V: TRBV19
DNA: TGTGCCAGTAGTATAGTTGGAGCATTGGGCTACGAGCAGTACTTC
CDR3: CASSIVGALGYEQYF

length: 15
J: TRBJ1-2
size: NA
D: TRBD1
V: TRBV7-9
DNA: TGTGCCAGCAGTTTCCCGACAGGGGCCACCTATGGCTACACCTTC
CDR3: CASSFPTGATYGYTF

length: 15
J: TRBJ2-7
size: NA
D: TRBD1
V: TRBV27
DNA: TGTGCCAGCAGTCCTTGGACAGGGGGCCACCACGAGCAGTACTTC
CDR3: CASSPWTGGHHEQYF

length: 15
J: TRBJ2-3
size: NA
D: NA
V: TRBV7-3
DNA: TGTGCCAGCAGCTTATCTGGCGGGGTCACAGATACGCAGTATTTT
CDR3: CASSLSGGVTDTQYF

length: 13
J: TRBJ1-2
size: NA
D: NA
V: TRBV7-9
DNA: TGTGCCAGCAGCTTGACAGAGCACTATGGCTACACCTTC
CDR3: CASSLTEHYGYTF

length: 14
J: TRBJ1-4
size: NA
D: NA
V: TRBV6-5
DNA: TGTGCCAGCAACTACGGACAGAATAATGAAAAACTGTTTTTT
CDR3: CASNYGQNNEKLFF

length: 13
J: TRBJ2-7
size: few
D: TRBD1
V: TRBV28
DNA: TGTGCCACCCGGGACAGGGGGGCCTACGAGCAGTACTTC
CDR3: CATRDRGAYEQYF

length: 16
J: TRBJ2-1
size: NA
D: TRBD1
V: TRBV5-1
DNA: TGCGCCAGCAGCTTCCGACAGGGGCGCCACCTCAATGAGCAGTTCTTC
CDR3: CASSFRQGRHLNEQFF

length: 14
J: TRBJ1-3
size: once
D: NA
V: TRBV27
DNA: TGTGCCAGCAGTTCCCCTTACTCTGGAAACACCATATATTTT
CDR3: CASSSPYSGNTIYF

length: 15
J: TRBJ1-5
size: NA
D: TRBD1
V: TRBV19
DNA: TGTGCCAGTAAGGCAGGGGGCTTGTCGCGTCAGCCCCAGCATTTT
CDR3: CASKAGGLSRQPQHF

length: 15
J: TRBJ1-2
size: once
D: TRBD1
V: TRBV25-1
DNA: TGTGCCAGCAGTCAACCTGGGACAGGGACCTATGGCTACACCTTC
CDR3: CASSQPGTGTYGYTF

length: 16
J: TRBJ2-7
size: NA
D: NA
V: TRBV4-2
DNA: TGTGCCAGCAGCCAAGTCGAAACAGCAAGCTCCTACGAGCAGTACTTC
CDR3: CASSQVETASSYEQYF

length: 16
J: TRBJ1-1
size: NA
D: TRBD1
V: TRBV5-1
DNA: TGCGCCAGCAGCTGGGACGCGGGACAGGGGGTGACTGAAGCTTTCTTT
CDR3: CASSWDAGQGVTEAFF

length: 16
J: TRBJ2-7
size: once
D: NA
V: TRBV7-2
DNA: TGTGCCAGCAGCCCGGACTCCGGAGGGCGGCCCTACGAGCAGTACTTC
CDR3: CASSPDSGGRPYEQYF

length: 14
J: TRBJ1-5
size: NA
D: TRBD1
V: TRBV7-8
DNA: TGTGCCAGCAGCTCGCGACAGGGGGTTCAGCCCCAGCATTTT
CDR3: CASSSRQGVQPQHF

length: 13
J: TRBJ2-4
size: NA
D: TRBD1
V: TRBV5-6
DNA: TGTGCCAGCAGCCCCGGGACAGGAAACATTCAGTACTTC
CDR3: CASSPGTGNIQYF

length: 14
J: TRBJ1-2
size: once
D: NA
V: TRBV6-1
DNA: TGTGCCAGCAGAGCTGTGGGGGCGCTATATGGCTACACCTTC
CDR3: CASRAVGALYGYTF

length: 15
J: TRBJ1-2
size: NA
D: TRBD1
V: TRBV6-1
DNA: TGTGCCAGCAGCAAACCCCCGGGACAGGGTCGTGGCTACACCTTC
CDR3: CASSKPPGQGRGYTF

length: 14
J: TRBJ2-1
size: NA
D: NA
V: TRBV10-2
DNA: TGCGCCAGCAGTTCGGGACAGCGGGACAATGAGCAGTTCTTC
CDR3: CASSSGQRDNEQFF

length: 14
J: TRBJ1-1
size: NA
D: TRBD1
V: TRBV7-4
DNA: TGTGCCAGCAGCTTACCGGGACAGAGCGGTGAAGCTTTCTTT
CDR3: CASSLPGQSGEAFF

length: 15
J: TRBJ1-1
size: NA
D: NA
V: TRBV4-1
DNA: TGCGCCAGCAGCCAAGAAGGGGCAATCCGCACTGAAGCTTTCTTT
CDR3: CASSQEGAIRTEAFF

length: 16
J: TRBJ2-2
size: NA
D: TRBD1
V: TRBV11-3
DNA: TGTGCCAGCAGCTTACGGGACAGGAAGAACACCGGGGAGCTGTTTTTT
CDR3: CASSLRDRKNTGELFF

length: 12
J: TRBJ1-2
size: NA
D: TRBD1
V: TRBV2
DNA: TGTGCCAGCAGTACCCAGGGGGTAGGCTACACCTTC
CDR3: CASSTQGVGYTF

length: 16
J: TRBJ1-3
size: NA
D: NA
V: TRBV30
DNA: TGTGCCTGGATTGGAACCGCAGGGGCTACTGGAAACACCATATATTTT
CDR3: CAWIGTAGATGNTIYF

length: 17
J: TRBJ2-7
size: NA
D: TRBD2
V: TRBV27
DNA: TGTGCCAGCAGTGCGATGACTAGCGGGGGGGCCTTAGACGAGCAGTACTTC
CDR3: CASSAMTSGGALDEQYF

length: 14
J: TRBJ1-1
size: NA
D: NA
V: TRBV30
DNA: TGTGCCTGGAGTTGGGCGCGGGGAGGCACTGAAGCCTTCTTT
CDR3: CAWSWARGGTEAFF